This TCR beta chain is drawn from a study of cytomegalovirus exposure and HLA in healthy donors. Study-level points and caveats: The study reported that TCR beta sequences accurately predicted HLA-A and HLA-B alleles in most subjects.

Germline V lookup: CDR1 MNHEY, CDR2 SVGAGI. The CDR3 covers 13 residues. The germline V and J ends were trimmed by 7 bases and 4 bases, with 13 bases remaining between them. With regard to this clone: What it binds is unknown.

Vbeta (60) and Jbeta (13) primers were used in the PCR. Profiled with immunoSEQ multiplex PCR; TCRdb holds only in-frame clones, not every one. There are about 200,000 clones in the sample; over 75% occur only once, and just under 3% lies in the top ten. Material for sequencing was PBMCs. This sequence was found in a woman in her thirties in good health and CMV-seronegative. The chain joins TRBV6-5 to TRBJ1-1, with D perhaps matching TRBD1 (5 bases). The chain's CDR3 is CASKQGMGTEAFF. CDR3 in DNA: TGTGCCAGCAAGCAGGGTATGGGCACTGAAGCTTTCTTT.